What follows are 17 T cell receptor beta chains derived from one specimen sequenced in a study of T-cell memory formation after mild COVID-19. TCRdb used MiXCR to reprocess the 5' RACE reads, holding one entry per CDR3 protein. The sample consists of roughly 120,000 distinct CDR3 sequences, 16% of them appearing once. The sequencing input was PBMCs or a T cell subset sorted from them (not recorded which). These receptors all stem from an adult woman who had mild COVID-19 (a few samples of this study predate the infection). Cell type and time point are not known.

J is TRBJ2-2 and V is TRBV20-1; possible D gene TRBD2, 5 bases. CDR1 is DFQATT and CDR2 is SNEGSKA in the germline V gene (reference sequence). The V gene lost 3 bases and the J gene lost 6 bases, with 11 bases spanning the gap. The CDR3 is 13 amino acids. In DNA, the CDR3 is TGCAGTGCTAGTTCGGACGGGGCCGGGGAGCTGTTTTTT. It is translated as CSASSDGAGELFF.

This clonotype has just a few counts. V usage is TRBV5-1 and J usage is TRBJ2-2; D gene uncertain. The V and J ends lost 1 base and 4 bases respectively, with 11 bases between them. The CDR3 is made up of 15 amino acids. Germline V gives CDR1 SGHRS, CDR2 YFSETQ. The CDR3 loop is CASSLQSASTGELFF. The CDR3, as DNA: TGCGCCAGCAGCTTGCAGTCGGCGAGCACCGGGGAGCTGTTTTTT.

This clonotype was picked up a small number of times. CDR3 sequence: CASSFLRDSYEQYF. Written as DNA, the CDR3 is TGTGCCAGCAGTTTCCTCCGGGACTCCTACGAGCAGTACTTC. The genes are TRBV12-3 or TRBV12-4 and TRBJ2-7, with a possible D match to TRBD2 (5 bases). The CDR3 covers 14 residues. The V end lost 3 bases, the J end lost 0 bases, and 9 bases lay between the germline ends.

The CDR3 nucleotides are TGTGCCACCAGTCCCTGGACAGGGGGCGGCACCGGGGAGCTGTTTTTT. It encodes CATSPWTGGGTGELFF. The rearrangement joins TRBV24-1 to TRBJ2-2; TRBD1 matches at 11 bases. The CDR3 runs 16 residues. Germline V gene lookup returns CDR1 KGHDR and CDR2 SFDVKD. Trimming took 6 bases from V and 4 from J; bases not matched to a gene: 6.

The CDR3 is CASSLDGDYEQYF. The CDR3 region has the DNA TGTGCCAGCAGCTTGGACGGGGACTACGAGCAGTACTTC. The rearrangement links TRBV5-6 to TRBJ2-7; D is perhaps TRBD2 (5 bases). Germline values: CDR1 SGHDT, CDR2 YYEEEE. CDR3 length: 13 amino acids. Deletions cut 0 bases from V and 3 bases from J, with 7 bases between.

This clonotype was detected only a few times. The chain carries TRBV5-1 and TRBJ2-3; 10 bases are a match to TRBD2. The CDR3 has 16 amino acids. Germline lookup yields CDR1 SGHRS and CDR2 YFSETQ. With 2 bases clipped from V and 4 bases from J, the junction kept 7 bases outside the gene matches. Here the CDR3 DNA reads TGCGCCAGCAGCTTCGAGCGGGGGGGCCCCCCAGATACGCAGTATTTT. It yields the protein CASSFERGGPPDTQYF.

This chain connects TRBV25-1 to TRBJ2-1; D not resolved. CDR3 length: 12 residues. The V and J ends lost 0 bases and 4 bases respectively, with 1 base between them. Germline CDR1 and CDR2: MGHDK and SYGVNS. The CDR3 DNA is TGTGCCAGCAGTGAATATTACAATGAGCAGTTCTTC. Amino acid sequence: CASSEYYNEQFF. Together with reference TRBV25-1 and TRBJ2-1, the CDR3 gives the full variable domain: EADIYQTPRYLVIGTGKKITLECSQTMGHDKMYWYQQDPGMELHLIHYSYGVNSTEKGDLSSESTVSRIRTEHFPLTLESARPSHTSQYLCASSEYYNEQFFGPGTRLTVL.

This clonotype was detected only a few times. V usage is TRBV12-3 or TRBV12-4 and J usage is TRBJ2-2; D is unclear. CDR3 length: 13 amino acids. Trimming took 3 bases from V and 5 from J, leaving 7 bases between them. CDR3 in DNA: TGTGCCAGCAGTTTTGGCGCTACCGGGGAGCTGTTTTTT. This encodes CASSFGATGELFF.

The chain links TRBV4-3 to TRBJ2-1; D may correspond to TRBD1 or TRBD2 (5 bases each). Trimming took off 0 bases at V and 8 bases at J, with 8 bases between the two ends. The CDR3 is 13 residues long. CDR1 is LGHNA, CDR2 YSLEER, per germline. CDR3 amino acids: CASSQEWGYEQFF. CDR3 sequence (DNA): TGCGCCAGCAGCCAAGAATGGGGGTATGAGCAGTTCTTC.

This clonotype was observed a few times. V gene TRBV6-2 or TRBV6-3 combines with J gene TRBJ2-2; 7 bases line up with TRBD2. Germline V lookup: CDR1 MNHEY, CDR2 SVGEGT. V was pared by 2 bases and J by 6 bases, with 3 bases of the junction left unmatched. The CDR3 is made up of 14 amino acids. CDR3 coding DNA: TGTGCCAGCAGTTACGGACTAGGACCCGGGGAGCTGTTTTTT. Its translation is CASSYGLGPGELFF.

The chain recombines TRBV15 with TRBJ2-2; D may match TRBD1 or TRBD2 (6 bases each). The V gene lost 5 bases and the J gene lost 4 bases, with 14 bases spanning the gap. CDR3 length: 15 residues. CDR1 and CDR2 from the germline V gene are LNHNV and YYDKDF (reference sequence). This CDR3 is CATSRKGGLTGELFF. DNA for the CDR3: TGTGCCACCAGCCGAAAGGGGGGCCTCACCGGGGAGCTGTTTTTT.

The gene calls are TRBV29-1 and TRBJ2-1, with 12 bases matching TRBD2. The CDR3 runs to 14 residues. Looked up from germline, CDR1 is SQVTM and CDR2 is ANQGSEA. J was trimmed by 3 bases and V by 8 bases; bases with no gene match: 5. CDR3 nucleotide sequence: TGCAGCTGCAAGACTAGCGGGAGCTACAATGAGCAGTTCTTC. This gives the protein CSCKTSGSYNEQFF.

This clonotype was detected a few times. J is TRBJ2-2 and V is TRBV12-3 or TRBV12-4; 7 bases map to TRBD2. This CDR3 comprises 17 residues. The ends lost 3 bases at V and 0 bases at J; junction bases unmatched: 7. The CDR3 coding sequence is TGTGCCAGCAGTTTTTCCCTAGCGGCCCCGAACACCGGGGAGCTGTTTTTT. It specifies CASSFSLAAPNTGELFF.

This clonotype was seen ten or more times. The chain uses TRBV24-1 and TRBJ2-1, with 8 bases identical to TRBD1. CDR3 size: 18 residues. J was trimmed by 0 bases and V by 4 bases; bases with no gene match: 10. Germline CDR1 reads KGHDR; CDR2 reads SFDVKD. CDR3 coding DNA: TGTGCCACCAGTGAAAACCCATGGACAGGGATCTCCTACAATGAGCAGTTCTTC. It encodes CATSENPWTGISYNEQFF.

This clonotype has more than one count but fewer than ten. The chain employs TRBV6-2 or TRBV6-3 and TRBJ2-3; D gene uncertain. The germline V and J ends were trimmed by 2 bases and 4 bases, with 4 bases remaining between them. Per the germline V gene, CDR1 is MNHEY and CDR2 is SVGEGT. This CDR3 is 12 amino acids long. CDR3 nucleotide sequence: TGTGCCAGCAGTTACCCTTCAGATACGCAGTATTTT. This encodes CASSYPSDTQYF.

The rearrangement links TRBV7-9 to TRBJ1-2, with D perhaps TRBD1 (5 bases). V was pared by 2 bases and J by 5 bases, with 12 bases between. Per germline, CDR1 SEHNR and CDR2 FQNEAQ (reference sequence). CDR3 length: 14 residues. The CDR3 DNA follows: TGTGCCAGCAGCTTAAGCGGGGCCCTATATGGCTACACCTTC. This sequence encodes CASSLSGALYGYTF. The whole variable domain, filled in from reference TRBV7-9 and TRBJ1-2, reads DTGVSQNPRHKITKRGQNVTFRCDPISEHNRLYWYRQTLGQGPEFLTYFQNEAQLEKSRLLSDRFSAERPKGSFSTLEIQRTEQGDSAMYLCASSLSGALYGYTFGSGTRLTVV.

This clonotype was seen more than once but under ten times. This chain uses TRBV24-1 with TRBJ1-2; possibly TRBD1 for D (6 bases). Germline V gene sequence: CDR1 KGHDR, CDR2 SFDVKD. V was shortened by 5 bases and J by 4 bases, with 13 bases between the two germline ends. The CDR3 length is 14 residues. CDR3: CATSGRGNLYGYTF. CDR3 DNA sequence: TGTGCCACCAGTGGAAGGGGGAACCTCTATGGCTACACCTTC.